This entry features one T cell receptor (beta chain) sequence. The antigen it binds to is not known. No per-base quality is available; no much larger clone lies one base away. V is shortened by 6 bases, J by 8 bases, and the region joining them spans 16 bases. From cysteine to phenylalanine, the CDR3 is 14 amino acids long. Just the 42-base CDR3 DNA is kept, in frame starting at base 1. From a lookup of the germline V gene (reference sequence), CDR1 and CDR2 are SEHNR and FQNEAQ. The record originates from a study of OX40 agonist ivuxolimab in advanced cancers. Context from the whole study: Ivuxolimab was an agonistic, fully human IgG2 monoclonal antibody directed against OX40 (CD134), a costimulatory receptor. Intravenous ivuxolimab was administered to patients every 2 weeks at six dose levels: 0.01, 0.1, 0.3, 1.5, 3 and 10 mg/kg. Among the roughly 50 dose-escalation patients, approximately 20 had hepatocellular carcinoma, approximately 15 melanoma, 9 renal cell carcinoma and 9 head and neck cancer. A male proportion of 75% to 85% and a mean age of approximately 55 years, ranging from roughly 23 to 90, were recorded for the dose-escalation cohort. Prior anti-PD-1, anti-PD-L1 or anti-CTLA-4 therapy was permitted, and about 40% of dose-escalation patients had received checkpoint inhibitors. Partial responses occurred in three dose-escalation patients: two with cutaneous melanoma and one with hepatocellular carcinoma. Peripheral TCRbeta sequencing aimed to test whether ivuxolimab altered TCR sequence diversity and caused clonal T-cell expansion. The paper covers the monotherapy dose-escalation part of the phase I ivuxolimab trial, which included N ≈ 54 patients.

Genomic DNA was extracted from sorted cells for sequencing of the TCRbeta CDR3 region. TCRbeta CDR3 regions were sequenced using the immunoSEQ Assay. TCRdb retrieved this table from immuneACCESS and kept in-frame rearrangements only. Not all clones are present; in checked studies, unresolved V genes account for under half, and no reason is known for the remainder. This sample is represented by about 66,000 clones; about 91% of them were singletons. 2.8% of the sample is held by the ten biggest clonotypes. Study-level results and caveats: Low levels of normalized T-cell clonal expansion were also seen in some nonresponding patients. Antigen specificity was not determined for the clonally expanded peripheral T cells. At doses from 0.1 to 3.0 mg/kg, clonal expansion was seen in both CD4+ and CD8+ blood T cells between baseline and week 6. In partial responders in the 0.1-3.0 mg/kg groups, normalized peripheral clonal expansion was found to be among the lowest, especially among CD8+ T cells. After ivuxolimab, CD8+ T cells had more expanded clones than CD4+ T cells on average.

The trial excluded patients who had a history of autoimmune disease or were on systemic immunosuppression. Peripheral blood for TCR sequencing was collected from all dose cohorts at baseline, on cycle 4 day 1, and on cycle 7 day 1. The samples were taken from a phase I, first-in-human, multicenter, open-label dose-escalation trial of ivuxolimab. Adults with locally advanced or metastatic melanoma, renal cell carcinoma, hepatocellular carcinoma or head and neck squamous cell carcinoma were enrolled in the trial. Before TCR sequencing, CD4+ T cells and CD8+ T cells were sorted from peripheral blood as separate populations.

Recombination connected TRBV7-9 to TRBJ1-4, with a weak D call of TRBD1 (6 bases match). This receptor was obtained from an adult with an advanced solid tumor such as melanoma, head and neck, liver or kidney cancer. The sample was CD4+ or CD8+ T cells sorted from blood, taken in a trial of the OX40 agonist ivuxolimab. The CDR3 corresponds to CASSLQGPGEKLFF. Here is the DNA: TGTGCCAGCAGTCTACAGGGTCCTGGGGAAAAACTGTTTTTT. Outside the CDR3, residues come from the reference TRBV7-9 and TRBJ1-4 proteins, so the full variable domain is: DTGVSQNPRHKITKRGQNVTFRCDPISEHNRLYWYRQTLGQGPEFLTYFQNEAQLEKSRLLSDRFSAERPKGSFSTLEIQRTEQGDSAMYLCASSLQGPGEKLFFGSGTQLSVL.